This T cell receptor (beta chain) was identified in a study of blood T cell repertoires in COVID-19. About the study: COVID-19 samples, acute and convalescent, were from the United States, Italy and Spain.

The assay was immunoSEQ multiplex PCR, and TCRdb's table has in-frame clones only and misses some. The sample comprises approximately 200,000 clones, 70% to 90% of which are singletons, and 15% to 20% rests with the top ten. The V end was cut by 1 base, the J end by 9 bases, with 13 bases between. This CDR3 has 14 amino acids. Germline CDR1 reads MNHNS; CDR2 reads SASEGT. The rearrangement uses TRBV6-1 and TRBJ1-5; D gene uncertain. This receptor was obtained from an older person with COVID-19, enrolled during active disease. The sample consisted of peripheral blood. The CDR3: CASSEGTGLLPQHF. In DNA, the CDR3 is TGTGCCAGCAGTGAAGGGACTGGACTTCTGCCCCAGCATTTT.